The present T cell receptor beta chain was sequenced within a study of post-analysis software for immune sequencing data. General study points: With TRBV5-6, TRBV5-1 and TRBV20-1 included, about five TRBV segments were more frequent in patients than in controls.

Built from TCR beta cDNA, the libraries had unique molecular identifiers in them. Each CDR3 protein gets one entry after TCRdb re-called the PCR reads with MiXCR. The data show about 680,000 distinct CDR3 sequences, with approximately 59% seen just once and 11% held by the top ten. As concerns this clonotype: Its cognate antigen is unknown.

The germline V and J ends were trimmed by 6 bases and 6 bases, with 11 bases remaining between them. Germline loops: CDR1 PRHDT, CDR2 FYEKMQ (reference sequence). The CDR3 contains 12 residues. The chain employs TRBV13 and TRBJ1-2; D is unclear. Material for sequencing was blood. The TCR sequence derives from a girl aged 2 to 10 with multiple sclerosis. The CDR3 spells CASRASTNGYTF. The CDR3 region has the DNA TGTGCCAGCAGAGCTAGTACTAATGGCTACACCTTC.